This paragraph reports one TCR beta chain. In the study's own analysis: Reference gene primers were amplified, and this amplification served to estimate nucleated cell counts. Assay used: immunoSEQ multiplex PCR; TCRdb lists only in-frame clones, some missing. V and J calls and clone size are given by that table; D and trimming were obtained from the DNA. Of about 47,000 clones in the sample, around 92% were seen once. This sample stems from a study of blood T cell repertoires in COVID-19. Overall study context: T cells, B-cell-depleted T cells, or PBMCs provided the cDNA or gDNA that served as material.

The sequencing input was peripheral blood. The clonotype originates from a man older than 75 with active or convalescent COVID-19.

As DNA, the CDR3 is TGTGCCAGCAGTTTGATCACCCTCGGCGGGAAGAACACTGAAGCTTTCTTT. Its translation is CASSLITLGGKNTEAFF. This chain connects TRBV28 to TRBJ1-1; no clear D gene. From germline, CDR1 is MDHEN and CDR2 SYDVKM. The CDR3 is made up of 17 amino acids. V was cut by 3 bases and J by 1 base, with 18 bases left in between.